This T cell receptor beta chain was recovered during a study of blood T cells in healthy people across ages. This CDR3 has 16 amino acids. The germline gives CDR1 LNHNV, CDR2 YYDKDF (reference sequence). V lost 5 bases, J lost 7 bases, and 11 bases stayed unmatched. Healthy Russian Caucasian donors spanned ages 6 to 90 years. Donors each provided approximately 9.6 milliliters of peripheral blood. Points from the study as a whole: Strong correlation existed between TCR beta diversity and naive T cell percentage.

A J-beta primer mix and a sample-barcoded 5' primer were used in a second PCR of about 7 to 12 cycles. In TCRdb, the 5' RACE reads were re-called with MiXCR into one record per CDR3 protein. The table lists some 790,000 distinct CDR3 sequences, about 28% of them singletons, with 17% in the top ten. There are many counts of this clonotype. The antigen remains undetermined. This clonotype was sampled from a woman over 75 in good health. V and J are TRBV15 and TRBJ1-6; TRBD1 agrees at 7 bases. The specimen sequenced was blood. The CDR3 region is CATSPRTGFPNSPLHF. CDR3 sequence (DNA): TGTGCCACCAGCCCCCGGACAGGTTTTCCAAATTCACCCCTCCACTTT.